One sample yielded the 32 T cell receptor beta chains listed below, sequenced in a study of OX40 agonist ivuxolimab in advanced cancers. Repertoires were generated with immunoSEQ multiplex PCR, while TCRdb's copy carries only in-frame clones and drops some. Among about 98,000 clones, roughly 85% were seen once, and the ten largest hold roughly 0.5%. The sample consisted of CD4+ or CD8+ T cells sorted from blood, taken in a trial of the OX40 agonist ivuxolimab. The receptors were gathered from an adult with an advanced solid tumor such as melanoma, head and neck, liver or kidney cancer.

The table lists this clone with a few counts. The CDR3 here is CASSLVPNTEAFF. CDR3 DNA: TGTGCCAGCAGCTTGGTACCTAACACTGAAGCTTTCTTT. The rearrangement uses TRBV5-4 and TRBJ1-1; D is uncertain. Germline values: CDR1 SGHNT, CDR2 YYREEE (reference sequence). V shed 0 bases and J shed 2 bases, with 5 bases lying between them. This CDR3 has 13 amino acids.

The chain carries TRBV10-3 and TRBJ1-2, with D maybe TRBD1 (6 bases). CDR3 length: 15 residues. Germline V gene lookup returns CDR1 ENHRY and CDR2 SYGVKD. The V end was cut by 0 bases, the J end by 2 bases, with 10 bases between. Here the CDR3 DNA reads TGTGCCATCAGTGAGTCCCTCGGACAGAACTATGGCTACACCTTC. This translates into CAISESLGQNYGYTF.

The CDR3 DNA sequence: TGCGCCAGCAGCTTGGGGTTCGGGGGGCAGACTGAAGCTTTCTTT. Encoded protein: CASSLGFGGQTEAFF. The gene calls are TRBV5-1 and TRBJ1-1; perhaps TRBD1 as D (6 bases). Germline CDR1 is SGHRS and CDR2 is YFSETQ. The CDR3 spans 15 residues. Trimming removed 0 bases from V and 5 bases from J, with 14 bases in between.

This chain connects TRBV27 to TRBJ2-1, with TRBD2 matching over 7 bases. Per germline, CDR1 MNHEY and CDR2 SMNVEV (reference sequence). The CDR3 runs to 13 residues. Trimming at V came to 3 bases and at J to 15 bases, leaving 11 bases not matched to a gene. The CDR3 DNA follows: TGTGCCAGCAGTTTCACCCTCGGACTAGTAGCGTTCTTC. It is translated as CASSFTLGLVAFF.

The chain is built from TRBV2 and TRBJ1-1; D not certain. V lost 7 bases and J 7 bases, leaving 16 bases between the germline ends. The length of the CDR3 is 13 residues. CDR1 and CDR2 (germline): SNHLY, FYNNEI. The CDR3 here is CASNPERRIEAFF. The CDR3 nucleotides are TGTGCCAGCAATCCAGAGCGGCGGATTGAAGCTTTCTTT. The full variable domain, completed using reference TRBV2 and TRBJ1-1, is EPEVTQTPSHQVTQMGQEVILRCVPISNHLYFYWYRQILGQKVEFLVSFYNNEISEKSEIFDDQFSVERPDGSNFTLKIRSTKLEDSAMYFCASNPERRIEAFFGQGTRLTVV.

V is TRBV5-6 and J is TRBJ2-2, with TRBD1 identical over 7 bases. This CDR3 comprises 15 residues. Germline CDR1 SGHDT, CDR2 YYEEEE. V trimming: 2 bases; J trimming: 5 bases; junction bases outside the gene matches: 6. The CDR3 protein is CASSFRQGWTGELFF. As DNA, the CDR3 is TGTGCCAGCAGCTTTAGACAGGGTTGGACCGGGGAGCTGTTTTTT.

This clone showed up just once. CDR3: CATQGGSTNTGELFF. The CDR3 region has the DNA TGTGCCACTCAAGGGGGTTCGACGAACACCGGGGAGCTGTTTTTT. The V gene is TRBV7-9, the J gene TRBJ2-2; a weak D match, TRBD1 (6 bases). The CDR3 has 15 residues. Germline V gene lookup returns CDR1 SEHNR and CDR2 FQNEAQ (reference sequence). V lost 10 bases to trimming and J lost 0 bases, with 15 bases between them.

This rearrangement joins TRBV19 to TRBJ2-2, with 8 bases identical to TRBD2. The CDR3 totals 16 residues. With 9 bases clipped from V and 3 bases from J, the junction kept 12 bases outside the gene matches. Per germline, CDR1 LNHDA and CDR2 SQIVND (reference sequence). The CDR3, as DNA: TGTGCCAGCGAAAGGGCGGGCGGGGGGTACACCGGGGAGCTGTTTTTT. Amino acid sequence: CASERAGGGYTGELFF.

The chain carries TRBV2 and TRBJ1-4; maybe TRBD1 (6 bases). V was shortened by 4 bases and J by 3 bases, with 12 bases between the two germline ends. The CDR3 totals 15 residues. CDR1 and CDR2 from the germline V gene are SNHLY and FYNNEI. The CDR3 region is CASSATGAANEKLFF. CDR3 DNA: TGTGCCAGCAGTGCTACGGGGGCCGCTAATGAAAAACTGTTTTTT.

This chain joins TRBV16 and TRBJ2-5; D is perhaps TRBD1 or TRBD2 (6 bases each). The CDR3 is 12 amino acids. Germline values: CDR1 KGHSY, CDR2 FQNENV. V was pared by 5 bases and J by 5 bases, with 9 bases between. CDR3: CASSEGGETQYF. CDR3 DNA sequence: TGTGCCAGCAGCGAAGGGGGGGAGACCCAGTACTTC. Supplemented by reference TRBV16 and TRBJ2-5, the full variable domain reads GEEVAQTPKHLVRGEGQKAKLYCAPIKGHSYVFWYQQVLKNEFKFLISFQNENVFDETGMPKERFSAKCLPNSPCSLEIQATKLEDSAVYFCASSEGGETQYFGPGTRLLVL.

In its sample, this clone was seen a few times. This chain links TRBV6-6 with TRBJ1-1; D is perhaps TRBD1 (6 bases). CDR1 and CDR2 (germline): MNHNY, SVGAGI (reference sequence). CDR3 length: 14 amino acids. V was clipped by 6 bases and J by 4 bases, with 15 bases between them. The CDR3 spells CASRPLGGGTEAFF. In DNA, the CDR3 is TGTGCCAGCAGGCCCCTCGGGGGCGGCACTGAAGCTTTCTTT.

The V and J genes are TRBV6-5 and TRBJ1-2; TRBD1 agrees at 8 bases. The CDR3 sequence is 15 residues long. V lost 6 bases and J lost 0; bases outside the gene matches: 6. Germline V gene sequence: CDR1 MNHEY, CDR2 SVGAGI. The CDR3 bases are TGTGCCAGCAGCAAGGACAGGGCCTCTAACTATGGCTACACCTTC. Translation: CASSKDRASNYGYTF.

This chain joins TRBV4-2 and TRBJ1-1, with D tentatively TRBD1 (6 bases). From germline, CDR1 is LGHNA and CDR2 YNFKEQ. This CDR3 is built from 15 residues. V lost 1 base and J 6 bases, leaving 15 bases between the germline ends. In DNA form, the CDR3 reads TGTGCCAGCAGCCAAGCGGGGGAGGGGGGCGCTGAAGCTTTCTTT. Protein sequence: CASSQAGEGGAEAFF.

The V and J genes are TRBV6-5 and TRBJ1-2, with 7 nucleotides matching TRBD1. Trimming cost V 5 bases and J 1 base; bases outside gene matches: 7. The CDR3 consists of 15 residues. Germline V CDR1 and CDR2: MNHEY, SVGAGI. CDR3 bases: TGTGCCAGCAGTATGGGACAGAATCTTAACTATGGCTACACCTTC. Encoded protein: CASSMGQNLNYGYTF.

V usage is TRBV19 and J usage is TRBJ1-1, with TRBD1 matching 9 bases. CDR1 is LNHDA and CDR2 is SQIVND in the germline V gene (reference sequence). The CDR3 is 16 amino acids. Trimming cost V 2 bases and J 3 bases; bases outside gene matches: 7. CDR3: CASSISRTGVHTEAFF. DNA for the CDR3: TGTGCCAGTAGTATATCTCGGACAGGGGTCCACACTGAAGCTTTCTTT.

This rearrangement joins TRBV5-6 to TRBJ1-1, with D uncertain. V lost 4 bases, J lost 0 bases, and 10 bases lay in between. The CDR3 has 14 amino acids. CDR1 and CDR2 (germline): SGHDT, YYEEEE. Here the CDR3 reads CASSLGMVNTEAFF. CDR3 DNA sequence: TGTGCCAGCAGCCTTGGAATGGTGAACACTGAAGCTTTCTTT.

The V and J genes are TRBV7-2 and TRBJ2-7, with D perhaps assigned TRBD1 or TRBD2 (6 bases each). CDR1 is SGHTA, CDR2 FQGNSA, per germline. V lost 11 bases and J 3 bases, leaving 20 bases between the germline ends. There are 14 residues in the CDR3. The CDR3 loop is CASKGGGAFYEQYF. The CDR3 bases are TGTGCCTCCAAAGGAGGGGGAGCCTTCTACGAGCAGTACTTC.

The rearrangement uses TRBV29-1 and TRBJ2-5, with D perhaps matching TRBD1 or TRBD2 (6 bases each). Trimming removed 4 bases from V and 5 bases from J, with 11 bases in between. The CDR3 has 12 residues. In germline, CDR1 is SQVTM, CDR2 ANQGSEA. The CDR3 sequence is CSVVEGGETQYF. The CDR3 DNA sequence: TGCAGCGTTGTGGAAGGGGGGGAGACCCAGTACTTC.

This chain links TRBV6-5 with TRBJ1-5; the match to TRBD1 covers 7 bases. J lost 5 bases, V lost 6 bases, and 10 bases had no gene match. Germline-derived CDR1 and CDR2 are MNHEY and SVGAGI. The CDR3 consists of 15 residues. The CDR3 protein is CASRQGSRGDQPQHF. The CDR3 region has the DNA TGTGCCAGCAGACAGGGGAGCAGGGGGGATCAGCCCCAGCATTTT.

This clone appeared once. The rearrangement links TRBV5-5 to TRBJ1-5; D may be TRBD1 (5 bases). Looked up from germline, CDR1 is SGHKS and CDR2 is YYEKEE (reference sequence). Trimming removed 0 bases from V and 1 base from J, with 11 bases in between. The CDR3 loop spans 16 amino acids. DNA for the CDR3: TGTGCCAGCAGCTTGGTCGCTCAGGGAAGCAATCAGCCCCAGCATTTT. This gives the protein CASSLVAQGSNQPQHF.

The chain is built from TRBV9 and TRBJ2-7; maybe TRBD2 (6 bases). The germline V gene encodes CDR1 SGDLS and CDR2 YYNGEE. V lost 0 bases, J lost 3 bases, and 10 bases lay in between. The CDR3 extends over 14 amino acids. This CDR3 reads CASSVGGVNYEQYF. In nucleotides, the CDR3 is TGTGCCAGCAGCGTAGGGGGGGTTAACTACGAGCAGTACTTC.

This chain links TRBV6-5 with TRBJ1-1; D ambiguous. This CDR3 region has 11 residues. CDR1 and CDR2 from the germline V gene are MNHEY and SVGAGI. V was clipped by 11 bases and J by 1 base, with 8 bases between them. Written as DNA, the CDR3 is TGTGCCTCTGAGCGGAACACTGAAGCTTTCTTT. It yields the protein CASERNTEAFF.

This chain links TRBV11-2 with TRBJ1-1; D is unclear. Germline V gene data show CDR1 as SGHAT and CDR2 as FQNNGV. The CDR3 is made up of 13 amino acids. Trimming removed 5 bases from V and 8 bases from J, with 15 bases in between. The CDR3 is CASSTRRWSEAFF. DNA of the CDR3: TGTGCCAGCAGCACCCGACGTTGGTCAGAAGCTTTCTTT.

The chain joins TRBV6-1 to TRBJ2-3, with a possible D match to TRBD1 (6 bases). V lost 6 bases, J lost 4 bases, and 11 bases lay in between. The length of the CDR3 is 13 residues. The V gene's germline CDR1 is MNHNS and CDR2 SASEGT. CDR3 region: CASRLQGPDTQYF. The CDR3 DNA follows: TGTGCCAGCAGGCTACAGGGACCAGATACGCAGTATTTT.

This CDR3 reads CASSDASGGAETQYF. The CDR3 DNA is TGTGCCAGCAGCGACGCTAGCGGGGGGGCGGAGACCCAGTACTTC. V is TRBV9 and J is TRBJ2-5; 12 nucleotides line up with TRBD2. The V and J ends lost 3 bases and 5 bases, in that order; junction bases with no gene match: 5. This CDR3 region has 15 residues. Germline CDR1 and CDR2: SGDLS and YYNGEE.

V usage is TRBV7-2 and J usage is TRBJ2-5; TRBD1 aligns across 10 bases. This CDR3 has 14 amino acids. The trim removed 3 bases at V and 4 bases at J, leaving 2 bases unmatched. Germline CDR1 is SGHTA and CDR2 is FQGNSA. The CDR3 DNA is TGTGCCAGCAGCTTCCGGACAGGGGGAGAGACCCAGTACTTC. Protein product: CASSFRTGGETQYF.

V usage is TRBV13 and J usage is TRBJ2-3; tentative D call: TRBD1 (5 bases). The CDR3 sequence is 17 residues long. V dropped 1 base and J dropped 0 bases, with 14 bases sitting between them. Per the germline V gene, CDR1 is PRHDT and CDR2 is FYEKMQ (reference sequence). This CDR3 reads CASSLEWGTTSTDTQYF. The DNA of the CDR3 is TGTGCCAGCAGCTTAGAATGGGGCACGACTAGCACAGATACGCAGTATTTT.

The rearrangement joins TRBV5-1 to TRBJ2-5; TRBD1 matches 7 bases. Germline loops: CDR1 SGHRS, CDR2 YFSETQ. After removal of 4 bases from V and 5 bases from J, the junction contained 11 bases not matched to a gene. This CDR3 region has 15 residues. The CDR3 spells CASSLTTGVTETQYF. The CDR3 DNA reads TGCGCCAGCAGCCTAACAACAGGGGTCACCGAGACCCAGTACTTC.

Written as DNA, the CDR3 is TGTGCCAGCAGCCAAGGGGACAGAGCAACTAATGAAAAACTGTTTTTT. As protein: CASSQGDRATNEKLFF. J is TRBJ1-4 and V is TRBV14, with 7 bases that match TRBD1. The junction had 2 bases not matched to a gene; V was cut back by 1 base and J by 0 bases. This CDR3 spans 16 amino acids. The germline CDR1 and CDR2 sequences are SGHDN and FVKESK.

The V and J genes are TRBV6-6 and TRBJ2-2; tentatively, D is TRBD1 (5 bases). The CDR3 covers 16 residues. Germline V gene lookup returns CDR1 MNHNY and CDR2 SVGAGI (reference sequence). The V and J ends lost 0 bases and 0 bases respectively, with 8 bases between them. CDR3: CASSYSGAPNTGELFF. DNA of the CDR3: TGTGCCAGCAGTTACTCAGGGGCTCCGAACACCGGGGAGCTGTTTTTT.

The chain is built from TRBV5-5 and TRBJ1-5; D may be TRBD1 (5 bases). Trimming shortened V by 4 bases and J by 1 base, and 12 bases separated the two germline ends. Germline V lookup: CDR1 SGHKS, CDR2 YYEKEE (reference sequence). The CDR3 is 15 residues long. The CDR3 DNA follows: TGTGCCAGCAGCGTAGACAGCCCGAGCAATCAGCCCCAGCATTTT. Translated, it gives CASSVDSPSNQPQHF.

The V gene is TRBV6-4, the J gene TRBJ2-3; D not certain. Trimming removed 0 bases from V and 14 bases from J, with 12 bases in between. The CDR3 consists of 12 residues. The V gene's germline CDR1 is MRHNA and CDR2 SNTAGT. The CDR3 here is CASSDSWVALYF. DNA for the CDR3: TGTGCCAGCAGTGACTCGTGGGTAGCACTGTATTTT.